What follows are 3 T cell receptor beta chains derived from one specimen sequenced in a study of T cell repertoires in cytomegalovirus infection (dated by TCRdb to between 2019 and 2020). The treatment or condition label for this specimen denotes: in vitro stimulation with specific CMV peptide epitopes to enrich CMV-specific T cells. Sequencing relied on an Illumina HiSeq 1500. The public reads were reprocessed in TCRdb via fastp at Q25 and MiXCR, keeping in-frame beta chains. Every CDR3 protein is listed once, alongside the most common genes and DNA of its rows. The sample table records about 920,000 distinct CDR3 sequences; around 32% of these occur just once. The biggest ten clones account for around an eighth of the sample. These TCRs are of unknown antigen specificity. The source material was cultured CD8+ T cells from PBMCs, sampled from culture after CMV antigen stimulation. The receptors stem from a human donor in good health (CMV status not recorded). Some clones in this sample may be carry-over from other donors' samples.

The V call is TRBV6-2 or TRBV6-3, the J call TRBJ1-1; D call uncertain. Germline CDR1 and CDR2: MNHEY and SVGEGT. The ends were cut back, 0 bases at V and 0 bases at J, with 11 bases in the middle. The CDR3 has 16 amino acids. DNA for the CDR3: TGTGCCAGCAGTTACTCGGCGGACCTTTTGAACACTGAAGCTTTCTTT. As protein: CASSYSADLLNTEAFF.

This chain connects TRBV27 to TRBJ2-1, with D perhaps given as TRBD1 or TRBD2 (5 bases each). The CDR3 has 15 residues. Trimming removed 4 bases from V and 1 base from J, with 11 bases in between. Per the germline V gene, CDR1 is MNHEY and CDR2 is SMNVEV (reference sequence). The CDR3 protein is CASSSYGGSYNEQFF. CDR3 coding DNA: TGTGCCAGCAGTTCCTATGGGGGATCCTACAATGAGCAGTTCTTC.

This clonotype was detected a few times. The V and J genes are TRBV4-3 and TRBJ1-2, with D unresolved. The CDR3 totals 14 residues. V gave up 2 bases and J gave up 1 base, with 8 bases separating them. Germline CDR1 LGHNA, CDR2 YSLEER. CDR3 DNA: TGCGCCAGCAGCCAAACAGTCAGTAACTATGGCTACACCTTC. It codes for CASSQTVSNYGYTF.